These 32 T cell receptor beta chains came from one sample sequenced in a study of shared clonotypes between healthy human individuals. Clones were sequenced by immunoSEQ multiplex PCR, and TCRdb holds only the in-frame ones, with some missing. The data hold about 1 million clones, with roughly 80% observed a single time. What was sequenced was memory CD4+ T cells sorted from blood. Documented subset: CD45RA-negative fraction. The receptor set was obtained from a man younger than 35 in good health.

This clone was detected only a few times. Distinct nucleotide sequences in the sample also encode this CDR3. The rearrangement joins TRBV10-3 to TRBJ1-5; TRBD1 matches at 8 bases. V lost 0 bases and J lost 2; bases outside the gene matches: 0. Germline V gene data show CDR1 as ENHRY and CDR2 as SYGVKD. This CDR3 has 15 amino acids. The CDR3 loop is CAISESGQGNQPQHF. In nucleotides, the CDR3 is TGTGCCATCAGTGAGTCGGGACAGGGCAATCAGCCCCAGCATTTT.

The genes are TRBV6-1 and TRBJ1-4; 8 nucleotides agree with TRBD1. After removal of 7 bases from V and 8 bases from J, the junction contained 9 bases not matched to a gene. Germline V gene lookup returns CDR1 MNHNS and CDR2 SASEGT. The CDR3 is 14 amino acids. The DNA of the CDR3 is TGTGCCAGCACCCAACAGGGGGTTGGAGAAAAACTGTTTTTT. This translates into CASTQQGVGEKLFF.

The CDR3 here is CAWKGQINSPLHF. The CDR3 nucleotides read TGTGCCTGGAAGGGACAGATAAATTCACCCCTCCACTTT. The V and J genes are TRBV30 and TRBJ1-6; TRBD1 aligns across 7 bases. Trimming removed 4 bases from V and 7 bases from J; junction bases left unmatched: 4. The CDR3 is 13 residues long. The germline V gene has CDR1 GTSNPN and CDR2 SVGIG (reference sequence).

The CDR3 DNA reads as TGTGCCAGCAGTCTAAGCAGAAGACCGAATTCACCCCTCCACTTT. Protein sequence: CASSLSRRPNSPLHF. The chain combines TRBV28 with TRBJ1-6; unclear D gene. The CDR3 spans 15 residues. Germline V gene lookup returns CDR1 MDHEN and CDR2 SYDVKM. With 5 bases removed from V and 7 bases from J, the gap between germline ends came to 15 bases.

V is TRBV5-6 and J is TRBJ2-3; the match to TRBD2 covers 11 bases. Germline values: CDR1 SGHDT, CDR2 YYEEEE. The CDR3 extends over 15 amino acids. The junction had 5 bases not matched to a gene; V was cut back by 4 bases and J by 4 bases. CDR3 nucleotide sequence: TGTGCCAGCAGCCCAACGACTAGCGGGGCAGATACGCAGTATTTT. It yields the protein CASSPTTSGADTQYF.

The chain is built from TRBV2 and TRBJ2-1; 10 bases line up with TRBD2. Germline V lookup: CDR1 SNHLY, CDR2 FYNNEI. The CDR3 is 13 amino acids. With 5 bases clipped from V and 6 bases from J, the junction kept 1 base outside the gene matches. CDR3 protein: CASSSGRANEQFF. As DNA, the CDR3 is TGTGCCAGCAGTAGCGGGAGGGCCAATGAGCAGTTCTTC.

The chain couples TRBV28 to TRBJ2-3; the D is unclear. Trimming removed 5 bases at V and 0 bases at J, with 12 bases between. CDR1 is MDHEN, CDR2 SYDVKM, per germline. The length of the CDR3 is 15 residues. The CDR3 sequence: CASSPPSQSTDTQYF. Written as DNA, the CDR3 is TGTGCCAGCAGTCCGCCATCTCAGAGCACAGATACGCAGTATTTT.

The V and J genes are TRBV4-1 and TRBJ2-2; D is perhaps TRBD1 (7 bases). Trimming took off 0 bases at V and 2 bases at J, with 16 bases between the two ends. CDR3 length: 18 amino acids. Germline assignment: CDR1 MGHRA and CDR2 YSYEKL. CDR3 residues: CASSQDGRGASNTGELFF. The CDR3 bases are TGCGCCAGCAGCCAAGATGGCAGGGGGGCCTCAAACACCGGGGAGCTGTTTTTT.

The genes are TRBV6-1 and TRBJ2-3; D unresolved. This CDR3 comprises 13 residues. Trimming removed 6 bases at V and 3 bases at J, with 10 bases between. Germline-derived CDR1 and CDR2 are MNHNS and SASEGT. The CDR3 reads CASSPFKTDTQYF. CDR3 DNA sequence: TGTGCCAGCAGCCCATTCAAGACAGATACGCAGTATTTT.

The rearrangement links TRBV6-1 to TRBJ2-7, with TRBD1 matching over 8 bases. V lost 7 bases to trimming and J lost 1 base; unmatched junction nucleotides: 6. The germline gives CDR1 MNHNS, CDR2 SASEGT. This CDR3 has 14 amino acids. The CDR3 sequence is CASIPGQASYEQYF. The CDR3 DNA follows: TGTGCCAGCATTCCGGGACAGGCATCCTACGAGCAGTACTTC.

As for this clone: Additional DNA sequences in this sample encode the identical CDR3. The rearrangement uses TRBV30 and TRBJ1-5, with 8 bases that match TRBD1. Per the germline V gene, CDR1 is GTSNPN and CDR2 is SVGIG (reference sequence). The CDR3 extends over 14 amino acids. Trimming removed 2 bases from V and 2 bases from J; junction bases left unmatched: 2. Written as DNA, the CDR3 is TGTGCCTGGAGTCCGACAGGGGGCAATCAGCCCCAGCATTTT. Translating it yields CAWSPTGGNQPQHF.

In the case of this clone: At the DNA level, this CDR3 is encoded by other sequences in the same sample as well. The chain combines TRBV2 with TRBJ2-2; the D gene could be TRBD1 or TRBD2 (6 bases each). With 8 bases removed from V and 4 bases from J, the gap between germline ends came to 14 bases. CDR3 length: 14 residues. Per germline, CDR1 SNHLY and CDR2 FYNNEI. CDR3 loop: CASRGRGGTGELFF. In DNA form, the CDR3 reads TGTGCCAGCCGGGGGCGAGGGGGCACCGGGGAGCTGTTTTTT.

The chain employs TRBV11-2 and TRBJ2-1; 13 nucleotides line up with TRBD2. Germline trimming cut 5 bases from V and 6 bases from J; bases unmatched to any gene: 16. CDR1 is SGHAT, CDR2 FQNNGV, per germline. There are 19 residues in the CDR3. The CDR3: CASSGTSGTTRPVRNEQFF. In DNA form, the CDR3 reads TGTGCCAGCAGCGGGACTAGCGGGACTACCCGTCCTGTTCGCAATGAGCAGTTCTTC.

The rearrangement links TRBV7-8 to TRBJ2-7; 7 bases align to TRBD1. Germline CDR1 reads SGHVS; CDR2 reads FQNEAQ. Trimming took 3 bases from V and 2 from J; bases not matched to a gene: 10. This CDR3 has 16 residues. The CDR3 is CASSLTRDSSTYEQYF. The DNA of the CDR3 is TGTGCCAGCAGCTTGACCCGGGACAGCTCAACCTACGAGCAGTACTTC.

The chain links TRBV30 to TRBJ2-2; weak D call: TRBD1 (5 bases). CDR1 and CDR2 from the germline V gene are GTSNPN and SVGIG (reference sequence). The CDR3 spans 12 residues. Trimming left V 8 bases short and J 7 bases short, with 14 bases between. CDR3 region: CANKRGNGELFF. In nucleotides, the CDR3 is TGTGCCAACAAAAGGGGCAACGGGGAGCTGTTTTTT.

V and J are TRBV7-2 and TRBJ1-2; D may be TRBD1 (5 bases). CDR1 SGHTA and CDR2 FQGNSA come from the germline V gene. The CDR3 sequence is 13 residues long. The V gene lost 6 bases and the J gene lost 12 bases, with 20 bases spanning the gap. CDR3 DNA: TGTGCCAGCAGTCCCTATCAAGGGGCACGTCACACCTTC. This sequence encodes CASSPYQGARHTF.

This chain uses TRBV2 with TRBJ1-2; unclear D gene. Trimming pared 2 bases from V and 6 bases from J, leaving 13 bases between. The germline CDR1 and CDR2 sequences are SNHLY and FYNNEI. This CDR3 contains 14 residues. The CDR3 spells CASSELGGKDGYTF. CDR3 coding DNA: TGTGCCAGCAGTGAACTGGGAGGGAAGGATGGCTACACCTTC.

The chain recombines TRBV6-1 with TRBJ2-5; tentatively, D is TRBD1 or TRBD2 (5 bases each). Between the trimmed V and J ends, which lost 2 bases and 3 bases, there was a span of 16 bases. The CDR3 extends over 16 amino acids. Per germline, CDR1 MNHNS and CDR2 SASEGT. Here the CDR3 DNA reads TGTGCCAGCAGTGAATTGTTGGGACGAAAAAAAGAGACCCAGTACTTC. Amino acids: CASSELLGRKKETQYF.

This sequence joins TRBV5-6 and TRBJ1-1; no definite D call. V was trimmed by 4 bases and J by 3 bases, leaving 4 bases between them. Germline V gene sequence: CDR1 SGHDT, CDR2 YYEEEE. This CDR3 region has 11 residues. CDR3 nucleotide sequence: TGTGCCAGCAGCCGCGACACTGAAGCTTTCTTT. It yields the protein CASSRDTEAFF. Supplemented by reference TRBV5-6 and TRBJ1-1, the full variable domain reads DAGVTQSPTHLIKTRGQQVTLRCSPKSGHDTVSWYQQALGQGPQFIFQYYEEEERQRGNFPDRFSGHQFPNYSSELNVNALLLGDSALYLCASSRDTEAFFGQGTRLTVV.

This clone has just a few counts. The chain links TRBV7-2 to TRBJ2-7, with D unresolved. Trimming cost V 3 bases and J 2 bases, with 8 bases left between them. Looked up from germline, CDR1 is SGHTA and CDR2 is FQGNSA. The CDR3 is 13 residues long. CDR3 sequence (DNA): TGTGCCAGCAGCTTTAGGCCAACCTACGAGCAGTACTTC. This sequence encodes CASSFRPTYEQYF.

This chain joins TRBV19 and TRBJ1-5; D is uncertain. The CDR3 loop spans 14 amino acids. Germline V gene sequence: CDR1 LNHDA, CDR2 SQIVND (reference sequence). The V end lost 2 bases, the J end lost 4 bases, and 9 bases lay between the germline ends. The CDR3 region has the DNA TGTGCCAGTAGTATATGGAGAGAAAATCAGCCCCAGCATTTT. It translates to CASSIWRENQPQHF.

The chain is built from TRBV27 and TRBJ2-3, with D unclear. The CDR3 has 17 amino acids. CDR1 and CDR2 from the germline V gene are MNHEY and SMNVEV (reference sequence). V lost 10 bases and J 4 bases, leaving 27 bases between the germline ends. Here the CDR3 DNA reads TGTGCCACTACCCCCTTTGTAGAGCGCGGTTCTGCAGATACGCAGTATTTT. This sequence encodes CATTPFVERGSADTQYF.

The rearrangement uses TRBV6-1 and TRBJ1-4, with D hard to call. Germline CDR1 and CDR2: MNHNS and SASEGT. V was clipped by 3 bases and J by 3 bases, with 11 bases between them. The CDR3 has 15 amino acids. The DNA of the CDR3 is TGTGCCAGCAGTGAGGGTGACGCCGCTAATGAAAAACTGTTTTTT. Translating gives CASSEGDAANEKLFF.

Worth noting for this clone: A read error may produce the germline difference seen at one junction end. Additional DNA sequences in this sample encode the identical CDR3. The V and J genes are TRBV19 and TRBJ1-5; tentatively, D is TRBD1 (5 bases). The germline CDR1 and CDR2 sequences are LNHDA and SQIVND (reference sequence). CDR3 size: 13 residues. CDR3 loop: CASSIRGNQPQHF. For the CDR3, the DNA is TGTGCCAGTAGTATTCGGGGCAACCAGCCCCAGCATTTT.

V gene TRBV29-1 combines with J gene TRBJ2-5; TRBD1 matches 7 bases. Per germline, CDR1 SQVTM and CDR2 ANQGSEA. The CDR3 is 13 amino acids. Unmatched junction bases numbered 7, after V lost 5 bases and J lost 4 bases. CDR3 sequence reads: CSVPRAGGETQYF. CDR3 bases: TGCAGCGTTCCCCGAGCAGGGGGAGAGACCCAGTACTTC.

The chain joins TRBV5-1 to TRBJ2-3; weak D call: TRBD2 (6 bases). V was pared by 2 bases and J by 2 bases, with 12 bases between. The germline CDR1 and CDR2 sequences are SGHRS and YFSETQ. The CDR3 length is 15 residues. In DNA, the CDR3 is TGCGCCAGCAGCTTCACCGGGAGAAACACAGATACGCAGTATTTT. Protein sequence: CASSFTGRNTDTQYF.

The gene calls are TRBV6-1 and TRBJ1-1; D is ambiguous. Germline CDR1 reads MNHNS; CDR2 reads SASEGT. Trimming pared 1 base from V and 4 bases from J, leaving 10 bases between. CDR3 length equals 14 residues. The CDR3 region has the DNA TGTGCCAGCAGTGAAGATCGGGGTTCCACTGAAGCTTTCTTT. Translated: CASSEDRGSTEAFF.

The chain employs TRBV7-2 and TRBJ2-1; D may match TRBD1 or TRBD2 (5 bases each). The germline gives CDR1 SGHTA, CDR2 FQGNSA. Deletions cut 0 bases from V and 1 base from J, with 10 bases between. CDR3 size: 16 residues. Written as DNA, the CDR3 is TGTGCCAGCAGCTTAGCAAGGGACCCATCCTACAATGAGCAGTTCTTC. It specifies CASSLARDPSYNEQFF.

The J gene is TRBJ2-4, the V gene TRBV29-1, with D uncertain. The length of the CDR3 is 15 residues. V was cut by 5 bases and J by 0 bases, with 14 bases left in between. Germline lookup yields CDR1 SQVTM and CDR2 ANQGSEA. DNA of the CDR3: TGCAGCGTTCTTTCTGACCGTTTAGCCAAAAACATTCAGTACTTC. Protein sequence: CSVLSDRLAKNIQYF.

The genes are TRBV2 and TRBJ2-3; D call uncertain. The CDR3 loop spans 16 amino acids. Per the germline V gene, CDR1 is SNHLY and CDR2 is FYNNEI. The V and J ends lost 10 bases and 1 base respectively, with 21 bases between them. Here the CDR3 DNA reads TGTGCCACCTCCCGCAAGGCCAAGGTGGGCACAGATACGCAGTATTTT. Translated: CATSRKAKVGTDTQYF.

This CDR3 is CASSRTGYTEAFF. The CDR3 coding sequence is TGTGCCAGCAGCAGAACAGGGTACACTGAAGCTTTCTTT. V usage is TRBV5-6 and J usage is TRBJ1-1; TRBD1 might be the D (6 bases). Germline V lookup: CDR1 SGHDT, CDR2 YYEEEE. This CDR3 comprises 13 residues. Trimming stripped 4 bases from V and 3 bases from J, with 10 bases between.

The V gene is TRBV19, the J gene TRBJ2-4; unclear D gene. The CDR3 extends over 18 amino acids. Per germline, CDR1 LNHDA and CDR2 SQIVND (reference sequence). Trimming took 3 bases from V and 0 from J, leaving 18 bases between them. CDR3 nucleotides: TGTGCCAGTAGTATTGAAGGTTCCAATTTGCTAGCCAAAAACATTCAGTACTTC. Protein: CASSIEGSNLLAKNIQYF.